The 20 T cell receptor beta chains below come from one sample, sequenced in a study of shared clonotypes between healthy human individuals. Sequencing was performed with immunoSEQ multiplex PCR; in TCRdb, only in-frame clones are kept and a portion is missing. Of about 380,000 clones in the sample, approximately 96% were seen once. What was sequenced was memory CD8+ T cells sorted from blood. The subset was: CD45RO+ cells pooled with CCR7-negative TemRA cells. Every receptor here comes from a man aged 25-45 years in good health.

This chain connects TRBV21-1 to TRBJ1-4. TRBV21-1 is shown as a pseudogene. The CDR3 totals 16 residues. For the CDR3, the DNA is TGTGCCAGCAGCAAAGAGCGGGGTTCAAAGGATGAAAAACTGTTTTTT. Translation gives CASSKERGSKDEKLFF.

The chain employs TRBV19 and TRBJ2-5; possible D gene TRBD1, 5 bases. The germline CDR1 and CDR2 sequences are LNHDA and SQIVND (reference sequence). The CDR3 totals 11 residues. Deletions cut 7 bases from V and 5 bases from J, with 8 bases between. CDR3 residues: CASKGWETQYF. CDR3 DNA sequence: TGTGCCAGTAAGGGGTGGGAGACCCAGTACTTC.

This clone was found once. This chain uses TRBV6-5 with TRBJ1-3, with 12 nucleotides matching TRBD1. This CDR3 is built from 15 residues. Germline values: CDR1 MNHEY, CDR2 SVGAGI. The V segment lost 4 bases and the J segment 6 bases; nucleotides outside the gene matches: 4. Here the CDR3 DNA reads TGTGCCAGCAGTTGGGACAGGGGGCCGGAAAACACCATATATTTT. It codes for CASSWDRGPENTIYF.

The gene calls are TRBV2 and TRBJ1-1; unclear D gene. Trimming pared 3 bases from V and 11 bases from J, leaving 19 bases between. The CDR3 contains 14 residues. Germline CDR1 reads SNHLY; CDR2 reads FYNNEI. The CDR3 here is CASSDSAVPGRAFF. The DNA for the CDR3 is TGTGCCAGCAGTGACTCTGCGGTTCCCGGCAGGGCTTTCTTT.

The rearrangement joins TRBV6-1 to TRBJ1-4, with D perhaps TRBD1 (5 bases). The germline V gene encodes CDR1 MNHNS and CDR2 SASEGT. V lost 8 bases to trimming and J lost 3 bases, with 13 bases between them. This CDR3 has 14 amino acids. The DNA of the CDR3 is TGTGCCAGCGGCCTGCAGGGTGCTAATGAAAAACTGTTTTTT. Protein product: CASGLQGANEKLFF.

The rearrangement uses TRBV13 and TRBJ2-1; 11 nucleotides match TRBD2. The CDR3 loop spans 16 amino acids. Trimming cost V 5 bases and J 9 bases; bases outside gene matches: 12. The germline V gene encodes CDR1 PRHDT and CDR2 FYEKMQ (reference sequence). CDR3 sequence reads: CASSPELAGVPTEQFF. CDR3 coding DNA: TGTGCCAGCAGCCCAGAACTAGCGGGAGTCCCTACTGAGCAGTTCTTC.

The chain links TRBV27 to TRBJ2-6, with a tentative D call TRBD1 (6 bases). This CDR3 region has 14 residues. Trimming took off 3 bases at V and 3 bases at J, with 6 bases between the two ends. The V gene's germline CDR1 is MNHEY and CDR2 SMNVEV (reference sequence). CDR3 DNA sequence: TGTGCCAGCAGTTTCAGGGGTGGGGCCAACGTCCTGACTTTC. Its translation: CASSFRGGANVLTF.

This clone was seen only once. The chain is built from TRBV5-6 and TRBJ1-3, with TRBD1 as a possible D gene (5 bases). This CDR3 is 14 amino acids long. Per the germline V gene, CDR1 is SGHDT and CDR2 is YYEEEE. V lost 0 bases and J 4 bases, leaving 8 bases between the germline ends. CDR3 coding DNA: TGTGCCAGCAGCTTGGTAGGGGACGGAAACACCATATATTTT. It codes for CASSLVGDGNTIYF.

The rearrangement joins TRBV5-1 to TRBJ2-2; TRBD2 aligns across 14 bases. Trimming cost V 4 bases and J 7 bases; bases outside gene matches: 9. The CDR3 is 17 residues long. Germline CDR1 reads SGHRS; CDR2 reads YFSETQ. In DNA form, the CDR3 reads TGCGCCAGCAGCCCTGGGACTAGCGGGAGAACTATCGGGGAGCTGTTTTTT. This encodes CASSPGTSGRTIGELFF.

This chain uses TRBV5-6 with TRBJ1-2; D not resolved. The length of the CDR3 is 13 residues. The V end lost 0 bases, the J end lost 1 base, and 4 bases lay between the germline ends. Per the germline V gene, CDR1 is SGHDT and CDR2 is YYEEEE. Here the CDR3 DNA reads TGTGCCAGCAGCTTGGAGGGTAACTATGGCTACACCTTC. Its translation is CASSLEGNYGYTF.

The rearrangement links TRBV25-1 to TRBJ2-7; D is undetermined. The germline V gene has CDR1 MGHDK and CDR2 SYGVNS. With 2 bases removed from V and 0 bases from J, the gap between germline ends came to 8 bases. CDR3 length equals 14 residues. CDR3 in amino acids: CASSEALASYEQYF. CDR3 coding DNA: TGTGCCAGCAGTGAAGCCCTTGCCTCCTACGAGCAGTACTTC.

The rearrangement uses TRBV5-1 and TRBJ2-2, with TRBD1 matching 8 bases. The CDR3 covers 15 residues. Germline values: CDR1 SGHRS, CDR2 YFSETQ. Losses at the gene ends were 5 bases for V and 4 bases for J; bases not matched to a gene: 7. The CDR3 here is CASRTGTGPTGELFF. The CDR3 DNA is TGCGCCAGCAGAACCGGGACAGGACCCACCGGGGAGCTGTTTTTT.

The chain joins TRBV5-4 to TRBJ1-6, with 7 bases lining up with TRBD1. The trim removed 4 bases at V and 5 bases at J, leaving 6 bases unmatched. This CDR3 contains 15 residues. Germline CDR1 SGHNT, CDR2 YYREEE (reference sequence). This CDR3 reads CASSGQGEDNSPLHF. CDR3 coding DNA: TGTGCCAGCAGCGGGCAGGGGGAAGATAATTCACCCCTCCACTTT.

The V gene is TRBV10-3, the J gene TRBJ2-6; a weak D match, TRBD2 (5 bases). Germline values: CDR1 ENHRY, CDR2 SYGVKD. The CDR3 is 15 residues long. V was trimmed by 10 bases and J by 0 bases, leaving 13 bases between them. The CDR3 protein is CATAPGSSGANVLTF. Written as DNA, the CDR3 is TGTGCCACCGCCCCGGGGAGCTCTGGGGCCAACGTCCTGACTTTC.

The rearrangement joins TRBV11-1 to TRBJ2-3, with D possibly TRBD1 on 6 matching bases. The germline gives CDR1 SGHAT, CDR2 FQDESV (reference sequence). V was cut by 5 bases and J by 1 base, with 16 bases left in between. The CDR3 has 16 residues. The CDR3 region has the DNA TGTGCCAGCAGCCATCTGGGGGCAGGGGGCACAGATACGCAGTATTTT. Protein product: CASSHLGAGGTDTQYF.

The chain's CDR3 is CASSYSMIGGYEQYF. In DNA, the CDR3 is TGTGCCAGCAGTTACTCGATGATCGGGGGTTACGAGCAGTACTTC. The chain recombines TRBV6-5 with TRBJ2-7; D possibly corresponds to TRBD2 (6 bases). Germline CDR1 MNHEY, CDR2 SVGAGI. Trimming removed 0 bases at V and 4 bases at J, with 13 bases between. The CDR3 totals 15 residues.

This chain uses TRBV7-3 with TRBJ2-1; possible D gene TRBD1, 6 bases. CDR3 length: 14 amino acids. Germline V lookup: CDR1 SGHTA, CDR2 FQGTGA. Trimming left V 6 bases short and J 5 bases short, with 14 bases between. DNA for the CDR3: TGTGCCAGCAGTCCCTCCGGGACACACAATGAGCAGTTCTTC. This codes for CASSPSGTHNEQFF.

The chain is built from TRBV13 and TRBJ2-7, with TRBD1 matching over 7 bases. Germline V gene data show CDR1 as PRHDT and CDR2 as FYEKMQ (reference sequence). The ends lost 2 bases at V and 7 bases at J; junction bases unmatched: 11. The CDR3 length is 15 residues. CDR3 region: CASSLNRGRVEEQYF. CDR3 DNA: TGTGCCAGCAGCTTAAACAGGGGAAGGGTGGAGGAGCAGTACTTC.

A word on this clone: The sample contains more than one DNA sequence encoding this CDR3. The chain combines TRBV5-6 with TRBJ2-3; D is undetermined. CDR3 length: 11 amino acids. Trimming left V 2 bases short and J 6 bases short, with 4 bases between. Germline CDR1 is SGHDT and CDR2 is YYEEEE. The CDR3 spells CASSLTDTQYF. The CDR3 coding sequence is TGTGCCAGCAGCTTAACGGATACGCAGTATTTT.

The rearrangement links TRBV27 to TRBJ2-7, with D possibly matching TRBD1 (6 bases). Trimming removed 1 base from V and 4 bases from J, with 11 bases in between. The CDR3 sequence is 14 residues long. Germline CDR1 reads MNHEY; CDR2 reads SMNVEV (reference sequence). CDR3 bases: TGTGCCAGCAGTTTATGGGGGACACTATACGAGCAGTACTTC. It specifies CASSLWGTLYEQYF.